These 10 T cell receptor beta chains originate from one sample sequenced in a study of shared clonotypes between healthy human individuals. Clones were read by immunoSEQ multiplex PCR, and TCRdb kept only the in-frame ones, dropping some. This sample has a few hundred thousand clones, with under 80% found just once. What was sequenced was memory CD4+ T cells sorted from blood. Regarding subset: CD45RA-negative fraction. These TCRs come from a man aged 30 to 39 in good health.

CDR3 loop: CASSVAQHRRPEKLFF. The CDR3 DNA sequence: TGTGCCAGCAGCGTAGCCCAGCACAGACGTCCCGAAAAACTGTTTTTT. The chain links TRBV9 to TRBJ1-4; no reliable D call. V shed 0 bases and J shed 8 bases, with 17 bases lying between them. The germline V gene encodes CDR1 SGDLS and CDR2 YYNGEE. There are 16 residues in the CDR3.

The chain uses TRBV29-1 and TRBJ2-1; D not certain. The germline V and J ends were trimmed by 6 bases and 3 bases, with 6 bases remaining between them. The CDR3 is made up of 11 amino acids. Per germline, CDR1 SQVTM and CDR2 ANQGSEA. The CDR3 DNA sequence: TGCAGCGTCGCTTACTACAATGAGCAGTTCTTC. It specifies CSVAYYNEQFF.

The V and J genes are TRBV4-1 and TRBJ2-7; perhaps D is TRBD1 or TRBD2 (5 bases each). CDR3 length: 15 amino acids. V gave up 1 base and J gave up 7 bases, with 17 bases separating them. In germline, CDR1 is MGHRA, CDR2 YSYEKL. In nucleotides, the CDR3 is TGCGCCAGCAGCCAAGTTGGGGGTAGGGGAAGGGAGCAGTACTTC. Translated, it gives CASSQVGGRGREQYF.

A few counts support this clone. V and J are TRBV6-1 and TRBJ1-5; D gene uncertain. V gave up 4 bases and J gave up 7 bases, with 17 bases separating them. Germline CDR1 and CDR2: MNHNS and SASEGT. The CDR3 runs to 15 residues. The CDR3 spells CASSGGSRVGQPQHF. In DNA form, the CDR3 reads TGTGCCAGCAGTGGCGGATCGAGGGTTGGGCAGCCCCAGCATTTT.

Here the CDR3 DNA reads TGTGCCAGCAGCCACAGGGGGCGGAACACTGAAGCTTTCTTT. It specifies CASSHRGRNTEAFF. The V and J genes are TRBV14 and TRBJ1-1; 8 positions agree with TRBD1. CDR3 length equals 14 residues. Per the germline V gene, CDR1 is SGHDN and CDR2 is FVKESK. V lost 3 bases to trimming and J lost 1 base; unmatched junction nucleotides: 1.

This clone was picked up a small number of times. The chain is built from TRBV7-9 and TRBJ2-5, with 7 bases that match TRBD1. This CDR3 has 15 amino acids. Trimming removed 5 bases from V and 1 base from J; junction bases left unmatched: 7. Germline loops: CDR1 SEHNR, CDR2 FQNEAQ (reference sequence). The CDR3 loop reads CASSTGDSRQETQYF. The DNA for the CDR3 is TGTGCCAGCAGCACAGGGGACAGCCGCCAAGAGACCCAGTACTTC.

This clone was detected only a few times. The chain carries TRBV27 and TRBJ2-1; possibly TRBD1 for D (6 bases). The CDR3 runs 15 residues. The V end was cut by 6 bases, the J end by 6 bases, with 18 bases between. Germline CDR1 is MNHEY and CDR2 is SMNVEV (reference sequence). CDR3 sequence: CASSRPSQGSNEQFF. The DNA of the CDR3 is TGTGCCAGCAGCCGGCCCTCACAGGGATCCAATGAGCAGTTCTTC.

This clone occurred many times. The CDR3 DNA reads as TGCGCCAGCAGCAGGGCTAGAACTGAAGCTTTCTTT. It encodes CASSRARTEAFF. This chain links TRBV10-2 with TRBJ1-1; possible D gene TRBD1, 5 bases. CDR3 size: 12 residues. Trimming took off 6 bases at V and 5 bases at J, with 10 bases between the two ends. Germline CDR1 is WSHSY and CDR2 is SAAADI.

This sequence joins TRBV19 and TRBJ2-7; D ambiguous. This CDR3 comprises 14 residues. Per germline, CDR1 LNHDA and CDR2 SQIVND (reference sequence). Trimming left V 7 bases short and J 2 bases short, with 15 bases between. CDR3 residues: CASTPAGPTYEQYF. The CDR3 nucleotides are TGTGCCAGTACTCCGGCAGGCCCTACCTACGAGCAGTACTTC.

The chain links TRBV18 to TRBJ2-5; D uncertain. There are 13 residues in the CDR3. Trimming shortened V by 2 bases and J by 0 bases, and 4 bases separated the two germline ends. Per the germline V gene, CDR1 is KGHSH and CDR2 is LQKENI. The CDR3: CASSPTDQETQYF. The CDR3 DNA reads TGTGCCAGCTCACCAACAGACCAAGAGACCCAGTACTTC.